This entry lists 8 T cell receptor beta chains sequenced from one sample in a study of blood T cell repertoires in COVID-19. TCRdb keeps only in-frame clones here, not all; method: immunoSEQ multiplex PCR. The repertoire includes about 61,000 clones, roughly 80% of them detected once, and less than 25% sits in the top ten. Sequencing was performed on peripheral blood. The receptors derive from a man aged 80 or over with active or convalescent COVID-19.

The rearrangement uses TRBV5-6 and TRBJ2-7; no reliable D call. The germline V gene encodes CDR1 SGHDT and CDR2 YYEEEE. The CDR3 runs 14 residues. Trimming took off 1 base at V and 0 bases at J, with 8 bases between the two ends. The CDR3 coding sequence is TGTGCCAGCAGCTTGCGTGACTCCTCCTACGAGCAGTACTTC. Translating it yields CASSLRDSSYEQYF.

This clone came up a few times. The genes are TRBV10-3 and TRBJ1-1, with D uncertain. CDR1 and CDR2 from the germline V gene are ENHRY and SYGVKD. The germline V and J ends were trimmed by 8 bases and 3 bases, with 13 bases remaining between them. The CDR3 extends over 13 amino acids. CDR3 DNA: TGTGCCATCTTGGCCAGCCGGGACACTGAAGCTTTCTTT. Translated, it gives CAILASRDTEAFF.

The chain links TRBV18 to TRBJ1-1; possible D gene TRBD1, 6 bases. The CDR3 sequence is 15 residues long. Germline CDR1 KGHSH, CDR2 LQKENI. V gave up 3 bases and J gave up 1 base, with 12 bases separating them. The CDR3 bases are TGTGCCAGCTCACCTGTAACAGGGCAGAACACTGAAGCTTTCTTT. Translated: CASSPVTGQNTEAFF.

The CDR3 region has the DNA TGTGCCAGCTCACCACCGTCCGGGAACACCGGGGAGCTGTTTTTT. Its translation: CASSPPSGNTGELFF. V gene TRBV18 combines with J gene TRBJ2-2; no reliable D call. Germline CDR1 and CDR2: KGHSH and LQKENI. The CDR3 is 15 residues long. With 0 bases removed from V and 1 base from J, the gap between germline ends came to 6 bases.

The rearrangement joins TRBV7-2 to TRBJ2-6, with TRBD2 identical over 8 bases. Germline lookup yields CDR1 SGHTA and CDR2 FQGNSA. V was pared by 2 bases and J by 0 bases, with 6 bases of the junction left unmatched. There are 18 residues in the CDR3. The CDR3 spells CASSLMASGLSGANVLTF. For the CDR3, the DNA is TGTGCCAGCAGCTTAATGGCTAGCGGGCTCTCTGGGGCCAACGTCCTGACTTTC.

The chain employs TRBV5-1 and TRBJ2-5; 11 nucleotides align to TRBD2. This CDR3 contains 16 residues. V dropped 0 bases and J dropped 5; count of bases not matched to a gene: 6. The germline gives CDR1 SGHRS, CDR2 YFSETQ. The CDR3 protein is CASSLGLAGGSETQYF. The CDR3, as DNA: TGCGCCAGCAGCTTGGGGCTAGCGGGGGGTTCGGAGACCCAGTACTTC.

This clone appeared a single time. The V call is TRBV30, the J call TRBJ1-2; a weak D match, TRBD1 (5 bases). The CDR3 covers 13 residues. Trimming took 0 bases from V and 4 from J, leaving 9 bases between them. The germline V gene has CDR1 GTSNPN and CDR2 SVGIG (reference sequence). The CDR3 coding sequence is TGTGCCTGGAGTGTGCAGGGTCTCTATGGCTACACCTTC. Translating gives CAWSVQGLYGYTF.

The rearrangement joins TRBV12-3 or TRBV12-4 to TRBJ1-2; unclear D gene. Trimming shortened V by 1 base and J by 5 bases, and 8 bases separated the two germline ends. The CDR3 is 13 amino acids. The CDR3 coding sequence is TGTGCCAGCAGTTTAGGCCAGACATATGGCTACACCTTC. Encoded protein: CASSLGQTYGYTF.